Shown below are 9 T cell receptor beta chains from a single sample sequenced in a study of blood T cell repertoires in COVID-19. Profiled with immunoSEQ multiplex PCR; TCRdb holds only in-frame clones, not every one. The sample comprises around 110,000 clones, about nine tenths of which are singletons, and 1.5% to 2% rests with the top ten. Source material: peripheral blood. The receptor source for this set is a human donor with active COVID-19. The donor label of this sample is uncertain.

V usage is TRBV7-8 and J usage is TRBJ2-5; D ambiguous. The CDR3 runs to 15 residues. CDR1 and CDR2 from the germline V gene are SGHVS and FQNEAQ. V was shortened by 1 base and J by 2 bases, with 11 bases between the two germline ends. The CDR3: CASSLVGAVQETQYF. For the CDR3, the DNA is TGTGCCAGCAGCTTAGTAGGAGCCGTGCAAGAGACCCAGTACTTC.

This sequence joins TRBV28 and TRBJ1-5; D is unclear. The germline gives CDR1 MDHEN, CDR2 SYDVKM. The V end lost 3 bases, the J end lost 0 bases, and 6 bases lay between the germline ends. The CDR3 totals 14 residues. CDR3 residues: CASSLRVSNQPQHF. The CDR3, as DNA: TGTGCCAGCAGTTTGAGGGTTAGCAATCAGCCCCAGCATTTT.

The rearrangement joins TRBV12-3 or TRBV12-4 to TRBJ1-1; D call uncertain. The CDR3 is 13 residues long. V lost 1 base to trimming and J lost 5 bases, with 8 bases between them. CDR3 DNA: TGTGCCAGCAGTTTAGGGACTTTTACTGAAGCTTTCTTT. Its translation is CASSLGTFTEAFF.

The chain joins TRBV23-1 to TRBJ1-2, with D possibly TRBD1 on 5 matching bases. TRBV23-1 is marked as an open reading frame, function uncertain. This CDR3 spans 15 amino acids. V lost 7 bases to trimming and J lost 2 bases, with 17 bases between them. CDR3 nucleotides: TGCGCCAGCACCCCCCGGGCAGGGAACAACTATGGCTACACCTTC. Its protein is CASTPRAGNNYGYTF.

The V and J genes are TRBV7-8 and TRBJ1-6; tentative D call: TRBD1 (6 bases). Germline loops: CDR1 SGHVS, CDR2 FQNEAQ. CDR3 length: 17 amino acids. V was shortened by 2 bases and J by 3 bases, with 14 bases between the two germline ends. CDR3 in amino acids: CASSLLRQVDYNSPLHF. CDR3 DNA sequence: TGTGCCAGCAGCTTACTACGACAGGTGGACTATAATTCACCCCTCCACTTT.

This chain links TRBV6-6 with TRBJ2-3; 7 nucleotides align to TRBD1. Germline trimming cut 6 bases from V and 4 bases from J; bases unmatched to any gene: 4. CDR3 length: 13 amino acids. Germline CDR1 reads MNHNY; CDR2 reads SVGAGI (reference sequence). CDR3 DNA: TGTGCCAGCAGGGACACAGGGGCAGATACGCAGTATTTT. It encodes CASRDTGADTQYF.

The CDR3 region is CASSVQGALGNTIYF. CDR3 nucleotide sequence: TGTGCCAGCTCAGTCCAGGGGGCGCTTGGAAACACCATATATTTT. The chain is built from TRBV18 and TRBJ1-3; 8 bases agree with TRBD1. V lost 5 bases and J lost 3; bases outside the gene matches: 6. The CDR3 sequence is 15 residues long. Germline CDR1 is KGHSH and CDR2 is LQKENI.

This sequence joins TRBV2 and TRBJ1-2; 10 bases match TRBD1. V gave up 6 bases and J gave up 10 bases; unmatched junction bases: 8. The CDR3 runs 13 residues. Per the germline V gene, CDR1 is SNHLY and CDR2 is FYNNEI. The DNA for the CDR3 is TGTGCCAGCAGCGCTTCAGACAGGGGGCTCTACACCTTC. Its protein is CASSASDRGLYTF.

The chain is built from TRBV18 and TRBJ2-1, with a tentative D call TRBD1 (7 bases). CDR1 and CDR2 from the germline V gene are KGHSH and LQKENI. The V and J ends lost 0 bases and 7 bases respectively, with 10 bases between them. The CDR3 has 14 amino acids. The DNA of the CDR3 is TGTGCCAGCTCACCACCTCCAGGGGGGAATGAGCAGTTCTTC. It encodes CASSPPPGGNEQFF.